Sequencing of this TCR beta chain was carried out in a study of T cells in Graves' hyperthyroidism and ophthalmopathy. Comment on this clonotype: The antigen is unknown.

The germline gives CDR1 MNHEY, CDR2 SVGEGT. V was trimmed by 5 bases and J by 9 bases, leaving 19 bases between them. This CDR3 has 15 amino acids. Study conclusions and caveats: Blood also contained most expanded thyroid clonotypes above 0.001.

TCR beta CDR3 regions were amplified from RNA. The HTBI primer set was used in a first-round RT-PCR of the TCR CDR3. TCRdb reprocessed the multiplex PCR reads with MiXCR, giving one entry per CDR3 protein. The sample holds about 250,000 distinct CDR3 sequences, around 22% seen once. The source of this sequence is a young man with Graves' ophthalmopathy. The rearrangement uses TRBV6-2 or TRBV6-3 and TRBJ1-4; no clear D gene. The sequenced sample consisted of blood. For the CDR3, the DNA is TGTGCCAGCAGTCTAACTGGCCGACTTGGTAAAAAACTGTTTTTT. Translating it yields CASSLTGRLGKKLFF.